This T cell receptor (beta chain) appears in the sequencing data of a study of monozygotic twins with inflammatory bowel disease. Whole-study findings and limits: No single strong signal or clonotype associated with IBD was supported. Researchers report that IBD patients shared fewer clonotypes with others than healthy twins, especially amid disease activity.

To note about this clonotype: Its antigen is not known.

Amplification used two nested PCRs: 16 cycles, then roughly 9 cycles, on TCRalpha/TCRbeta cDNA. TCRdb reprocessed the 5' RACE reads; each CDR3 protein has one entry and no DNA is given. The sample's table shows 150,000 to 200,000 distinct CDR3 sequences. This CDR3 is 15 amino acids long. Germline-derived CDR1 and CDR2 are MNHGY and SAAAGT. The chain employs TRBV6-8 and TRBJ2-4; TCRdb picks TRBD1, but there is no DNA to check that call. Input material: blood. This sequence originates from a human donor with ulcerative colitis or Crohn's disease, or a healthy co-twin of an affected twin (not recorded which). CDR3 sequence reads: CASTGSPGAKNIQYF.